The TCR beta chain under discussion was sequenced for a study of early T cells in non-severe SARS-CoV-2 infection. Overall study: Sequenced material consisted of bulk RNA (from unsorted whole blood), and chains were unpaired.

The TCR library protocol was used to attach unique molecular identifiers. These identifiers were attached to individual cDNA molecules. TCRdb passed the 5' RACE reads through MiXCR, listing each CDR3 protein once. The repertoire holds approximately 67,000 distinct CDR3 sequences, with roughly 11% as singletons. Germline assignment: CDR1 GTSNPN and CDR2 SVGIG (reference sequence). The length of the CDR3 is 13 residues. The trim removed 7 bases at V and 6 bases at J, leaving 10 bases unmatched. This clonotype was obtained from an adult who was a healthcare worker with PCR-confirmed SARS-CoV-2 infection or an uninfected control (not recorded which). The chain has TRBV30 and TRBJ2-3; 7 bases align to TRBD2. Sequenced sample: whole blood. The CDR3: CASLRAGEDTQYF. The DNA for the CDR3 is TGTGCCTCTCTCCGCGCGGGAGAGGATACGCAGTATTTT.